Each of the 8 T cell receptor beta chains below was sequenced from the same sample in a study of breast tumors, draining lymph nodes, adjacent tissues. Axillary draining lymph nodes of breast cancer patients supplied the node samples. TCRdb reanalysed the multiplex PCR reads using MiXCR and keeps one entry per CDR3 protein. The sample consists of some 100,000 distinct CDR3 sequences, roughly 20% of them appearing once. What was sequenced was axillary lymph node tissue. The source of these receptors is a female donor with breast cancer. Some clones in this sample may be carry-over from other donors' samples.

This clonotype was seen repeatedly, ten times or more. The rearrangement links TRBV15 to TRBJ2-1, with 8 bases matching TRBD2. Trimming took 0 bases from V and 3 from J; bases not matched to a gene: 7. The CDR3 contains 17 residues. Germline lookup yields CDR1 LNHNV and CDR2 YYDKDF (reference sequence). CDR3 sequence (DNA): TGTGCCACCAGCAGAGATCCCAGCGGGAGTTTCTACAATGAGCAGTTCTTC. Its protein is CATSRDPSGSFYNEQFF.

This clonotype was observed at least ten times. This chain connects TRBV4-2 to TRBJ1-6; TRBD1 aligns across 8 bases. The CDR3 extends over 16 amino acids. Germline lookup yields CDR1 LGHNA and CDR2 YNFKEQ. The V and J ends lost 4 bases and 7 bases, in that order; junction bases with no gene match: 9. This CDR3 is CASSPVGQGQNSPLHF. The DNA of the CDR3 is TGTGCCAGCAGCCCCGTAGGACAGGGTCAAAATTCACCCCTCCACTTT.

In regard to this clonotype: This could be a read error, since a much larger clone is one nucleotide away. CDR3 DNA: TGCGCCAGCAGCCCATTTACAGACAGGGGGCGTGCTGAAAAACTGTTTTTT. Translated, it gives CASSPFTDRGRAEKLFF. The rearrangement links TRBV5-1 to TRBJ1-4; 10 bases are shared with TRBD1. Looked up from germline, CDR1 is SGHRS and CDR2 is YFSETQ. This CDR3 comprises 17 residues. J lost 7 bases, V lost 4 bases, and 13 bases had no gene match. The variable domain in full, with the rest retrieved from reference TRBV5-1 and TRBJ1-4, is KAGVTQTPRYLIKTRGQQVTLSCSPISGHRSVSWYQQTPGQGLQFLFEYFSETQRNKGNFPGRFSGRQFSNSRSEMNVSTLELGDSALYLCASSPFTDRGRAEKLFFGSGTQLSVL.

This clonotype was seen ten or more times. The rearrangement uses TRBV5-1 and TRBJ2-1; 9 positions agree with TRBD2. The CDR3 length is 16 residues. The V segment lost 0 bases and the J segment 3 bases; nucleotides outside the gene matches: 4. Per the germline V gene, CDR1 is SGHRS and CDR2 is YFSETQ. For the CDR3, the DNA is TGCGCCAGCAGCTTGGGCGGGAGGGCCAACTACAATGAGCAGTTCTTC. It is translated as CASSLGGRANYNEQFF.

Remarks on this clonotype: A read error may be the cause here, since a much bigger clone is one base away. The CDR3 end shows no conserved phenylalanine or tryptophan, and so a read error is likely. This chain uses TRBV19 with TRBJ2-3; 8 positions match TRBD2. CDR3 length: 16 amino acids. V gave up 1 base and J gave up 5 bases; unmatched junction bases: 8. Germline V gives CDR1 LNHDA, CDR2 SQIVND (reference sequence). Here the CDR3 reads CASSIVARGAGDTQYY. The CDR3 nucleotides are TGTGCCAGTAGTATAGTTGCGCGGGGGGCCGGAGATACGCAGTATTAT.

At least ten counts were recorded for this clonotype. The rearrangement links TRBV20-1 to TRBJ1-5; D not resolved. The CDR3 spans 16 residues. Germline V gene sequence: CDR1 DFQATT, CDR2 SNEGSKA (reference sequence). V was cut by 3 bases and J by 0 bases, with 15 bases left in between. CDR3 in amino acids: CSARQTPGYSNQPQHF. CDR3 coding DNA: TGCAGTGCTAGGCAAACACCCGGATATAGCAATCAGCCCCAGCATTTT.

This clonotype has ten or more counts. This rearrangement joins TRBV5-1 to TRBJ2-5; perhaps TRBD2 as D (6 bases). Germline CDR1 SGHRS, CDR2 YFSETQ. CDR3 length equals 16 residues. Trimming removed 5 bases at V and 1 base at J, with 18 bases between. The CDR3 DNA is TGCGCCAGCAGTCCTTTAGGCATCGGGGGCCAAGAGACCCAGTACTTC. It specifies CASSPLGIGGQETQYF.

A note on this clonotype: An end of the junction does not agree with germline; a read error may underlie this. The chain is built from TRBV5-8 and TRBJ1-5; a weak D match, TRBD1 (5 bases). CDR1 and CDR2 (germline): SGHTS, YDEGEE. This CDR3 region has 14 residues. In DNA form, the CDR3 reads TGCGCCAGCAGCTTGGAAGGGGACCCCCAGCTCCAGCATTTT. Translated: CASSLEGDPQLQHF.